The present entry profiles one T cell receptor (beta chain) with its context. These data originate in a study of T cell changes during pregnancy in multiple sclerosis. Sequencing used immunoSEQ multiplex PCR; TCRdb keeps in-frame clones, though not all of them. This repertoire shows 35,000 or so clones, roughly 94% found once; its top ten account for around 0.48%. Unmatched junction bases numbered 6, after V lost 6 bases and J lost 1 base. CDR3 size: 15 residues. Germline V CDR1 and CDR2: SNHLY, FYNNEI. The specimen comprised CD4+ T cells from peripheral blood mononuclear cells, sampled after pregnancy. The receptor was isolated from a female donor with multiple sclerosis, enrolled in a pregnancy study. The rearrangement links TRBV2 to TRBJ1-2; TRBD1 matches at 9 bases. The CDR3 here is CASRGTGMYNYGYTF. The CDR3, as DNA: TGTGCCAGCAGGGGGACAGGGATGTATAACTATGGCTACACCTTC.